This is a list of T cell receptor beta chains from one sample in a study of cytomegalovirus exposure and HLA in healthy donors. Only in-frame clones appear in the TCRdb table, and some are missing; sequencing was by immunoSEQ multiplex PCR. The sample contains 250,000 to 350,000 clones, 85% to 90% of which appear only once. The sequenced sample consisted of PBMCs. These receptors originate from a woman between 18 and 29 years old in good health and CMV-seronegative. Each CDR3 is given with its conserved first and last residue. Fields, in order: D gene, clone size, V gene, J gene, CDR3 protein, CDR3 DNA. A D gene is named only where the DNA matches it firmly. Part of the rows lack a size; the others show once, few, many or a class for expanded clones.

>TRBD1|-|TRBV15|TRBJ2-7
CATSERQGYEQYF
TGTGCCACCAGCGAGAGACAGGGCTACGAGCAGTACTTC
>TRBD1|-|TRBV19|TRBJ1-2
CASSEQGAYGYTF
TGTGCCAGTAGCGAACAGGGGGCCTATGGCTACACCTTC
>-|-|TRBV30|TRBJ1-2
CAWINRVSGYTF
TGTGCCTGGATTAACAGGGTTAGCGGCTACACCTTC
>-|once|TRBV6-1|TRBJ2-5
CASSEGPGSETQYF
TGTGCCAGCAGTGAAGGCCCGGGGAGCGAGACCCAGTACTTC
>-|once|TRBV27|TRBJ1-1
CASSLFGEAFF
TGTGCCAGCAGTTTGTTCGGTGAAGCTTTCTTT
>-|-|TRBV27|TRBJ1-1
CASSPTYRDMNTEAFF
TGTGCCAGCAGTCCCACGTACAGGGACATGAACACTGAAGCTTTCTTT
>-|-|TRBV6-5|TRBJ1-5
CASSTPGVVGQPQHF
TGTGCCAGCAGTACCCCGGGAGTAGTTGGACAGCCCCAGCATTTT
>TRBD1|-|TRBV6-5|TRBJ2-5
CASTPPGQGRGTQYF
TGTGCCAGCACCCCCCCGGGACAGGGTAGAGGGACCCAGTACTTC
>-|-|TRBV7-9|TRBJ1-1
CASSLLRRIARDTEAFF
TGTGCCAGCAGCTTACTACGTAGAATTGCCCGTGACACTGAAGCTTTCTTT
>TRBD1|-|TRBV11-3|TRBJ1-1
CASSRDRGTEAFF
TGTGCCAGCAGCCGGGACAGGGGCACTGAAGCTTTCTTT
>TRBD1|-|TRBV4-1|TRBJ2-2
CASSPRQGAGELFF
TGCGCCAGCAGCCCCCGACAGGGGGCCGGGGAGCTGTTTTTT
>-|few|TRBV6-5|TRBJ2-1
CASSDQGYNEQFF
TGTGCCAGCAGTGATCAGGGGTACAATGAGCAGTTCTTC
>-|-|TRBV6-1|TRBJ1-3
CASSETGLFGNTIYF
TGTGCCAGCAGTGAAACAGGACTATTCGGAAACACCATATATTTT
>TRBD1|-|TRBV2|TRBJ1-2
CASTKDRGRDGYTF
TGTGCCAGCACCAAGGACAGGGGGCGGGATGGCTACACCTTC
>-|-|TRBV5-6|TRBJ2-1
CASSLQGPEQFF
TGTGCCAGCAGCTTACAGGGACCTGAGCAGTTCTTC
>TRBD1|-|TRBV5-1|TRBJ1-1
CASSLDPGQGNEAFF
TGCGCCAGCAGCTTGGACCCGGGACAGGGAAATGAAGCTTTCTTT
>-|once|TRBV7-9|TRBJ2-5
CSSSQEETQYF
TGTTCCAGCAGCCAGGAAGAGACCCAGTACTTC
>-|-|TRBV6-1|TRBJ2-2
CASLRTEFTGELFF
TGTGCCAGCCTAAGGACAGAATTCACCGGGGAGCTGTTTTTT
>TRBD1|-|TRBV6-1|TRBJ1-1
CASSNGQVGTEAFF
TGTGCCAGCAGTAACGGACAGGTAGGCACTGAAGCTTTCTTT
>TRBD1|once|TRBV9|TRBJ2-2
CASRDRATGELFF
TGTGCCAGCAGGGACAGGGCCACCGGGGAGCTGTTTTTT
>-|-|TRBV27|TRBJ1-1
CASSLLTGFEAFF
TGTGCCAGCAGTTTATTGACGGGGTTTGAAGCTTTCTTT
>TRBD1|-|TRBV5-1|TRBJ2-1
CASSLRRDSRYNEQFF
TGCGCCAGCAGCTTGCGCCGGGACAGCCGCTACAATGAGCAGTTCTTC
>TRBD2|once|TRBV5-1|TRBJ2-7
CASRTSGGPYEQYF
TGCGCCAGCAGGACTAGCGGGGGGCCCTACGAGCAGTACTTC
>TRBD1|-|TRBV6-1|TRBJ1-1
CASSDRDRGGRAFF
TGTGCCAGCAGCGACCGGGACAGGGGCGGGAGGGCTTTCTTT
>TRBD1|-|TRBV6-6|TRBJ2-1
CASSSTGASYNEQFF
TGTGCCAGCAGTTCGACAGGGGCGTCCTACAATGAGCAGTTCTTC
>TRBD2|-|TRBV7-9|TRBJ2-5
CASSKTSGGPQETQYF
TGTGCCAGCAGCAAAACTAGCGGGGGCCCTCAAGAGACCCAGTACTTC
>TRBD1|once|TRBV5-1|TRBJ1-6
CASSLGQGANSPLHF
TGCGCCAGCAGCTTGGGACAGGGGGCCAATTCACCCCTCCACTTT
>TRBD2|-|TRBV6-1|TRBJ2-5
CASSVTSGGFQETQYF
TGTGCCAGCAGTGTTACTAGCGGGGGTTTCCAAGAGACCCAGTACTTC